Reported below is one T cell receptor beta chain. The data were obtained in a study of neoadjuvant anti-PD-1 for oral cavity cancer. Germline-derived CDR1 and CDR2 are SGHNT and YYREEE (reference sequence). The CDR3 is made up of 15 amino acids. V lost 4 bases to trimming and J lost 3 bases; unmatched junction nucleotides: 7. Patients were newly diagnosed with stage II-IVA oral cavity squamous cell carcinoma without prior systemic or radiation treatment. Analysis of PBMCs was direct, with no culture step. Repertoires were generated with immunoSEQ multiplex PCR, while TCRdb's copy carries only in-frame clones and drops some. This sample has about 81,000 clones, with approximately 80% found just once.

The rearrangement uses TRBV5-4 and TRBJ2-7; 10 bases are a match to TRBD1. Here the sequenced sample was PBMCs, taken before nivolumab (anti-PD-1) treatment. This TCR came from a person between 40 and 85 years old with oral cavity squamous cell carcinoma. In DNA, the CDR3 is TGTGCCAGCAGCCCCGCCGGACAGGGGGACTACGAGCAGTACTTC. Translating it yields CASSPAGQGDYEQYF.